This TCR beta chain was retrieved from a study of OX40 agonist ivuxolimab in advanced cancers. For the study at large: Prior anti-PD-1, anti-PD-L1 or anti-CTLA-4 therapy did not bar entry, and roughly 40% had some.

Whole-study results and caveats: Low normalized clonal expansion also occurred in some nonresponding patients. Within 6 weeks, CD4+ and CD8+ blood T cells expanded clonally at 0.1 to 3.0 mg/kg.

Prior autoimmune disease or systemic immunosuppression barred patients. TCRdb keeps only in-frame clones here, not all; method: immunoSEQ multiplex PCR. The sample has tens of thousands of clones, 75% to 85% seen once. The CDR3 is made up of 16 amino acids. In germline, CDR1 is MNHEY, CDR2 SMNVEV (reference sequence). V was shortened by 4 bases and J by 1 base, with 16 bases between the two germline ends. As regards this clone: Its antigen is not known.

The genes are TRBV27 and TRBJ1-1, with D hard to call. This sequence originates from an adult with an advanced solid tumor such as melanoma, head and neck, liver or kidney cancer. Sequenced here: CD4+ or CD8+ T cells sorted from blood, sampled in a trial of the OX40 agonist ivuxolimab. CDR3 coding DNA: TGTGCCAGCAGTTCTTCTCCGAGTAAGACGAACACTGAAGCTTTCTTT. Protein sequence: CASSSSPSKTNTEAFF.